Sequencing of this T cell receptor beta chain was carried out in a study of technical replicates of blood from a handful of donors (TCRdb year 2017). As concerns this clone: Its recognized antigen is unknown. The record has no base qualities; no much larger clone is one base away.

Receptors were amplified or captured by the immunoSEQ multiplex PCR assay. Entries here come from immuneACCESS through TCRdb and include only in-frame sequences with V and J called. Some clones fail to appear in such tables; in the studies checked, an unresolved V gene covers under half of the shortfall, and the cause of the remainder is unknown. This sample is represented by roughly 80,000 clones; about 94% of them were singletons. The top ten clonotypes cover about 0.4% of the sample. The junction carries 12 bases between V and J, which are trimmed by 8 bases and 5 bases respectively. The germline V gene sets CDR1 to SNHLY and CDR2 to FYNNEI. The CDR3 runs 13 amino acids, cysteine and phenylalanine included. Only the CDR3 portion is preserved as DNA: 39 bases, with reading frame beginning at the first base.

This sequence uses TRBV2 and TRBJ2-2, with a weak D call of TRBD2 (6 bases match). The source material was T cells isolated from PBMCs. The clonotype originates from a human donor in good health. This receptor has the CDR3 CASLNSGTGELFF. The nucleotide sequence is TGTGCCAGCTTAAACAGCGGGACCGGGGAGCTGTTTTTT. Outside the CDR3, residues come from the reference TRBV2 and TRBJ2-2 proteins, so the full variable domain is: EPEVTQTPSHQVTQMGQEVILRCVPISNHLYFYWYRQILGQKVEFLVSFYNNEISEKSEIFDDQFSVERPDGSNFTLKIRSTKLEDSAMYFCASLNSGTGELFFGEGSRLTVL.